This section outlines one T cell receptor (beta chain) sequence together with its context. As originally analysed: Reference gene primer amplification gave nucleated cell count estimates. The repertoire was sequenced with immunoSEQ multiplex PCR; TCRdb's copy has only in-frame clones and lacks some. The DNA gave D and trimming, while V, J and clone size come from that table. The table records roughly 60,000 clones, about 82% of them present only once. This record comes from a study of blood T cell repertoires in COVID-19. Study details: Samples representing acute and convalescent COVID-19 were sourced from the United States, Italy and Spain. From T cells, B-cell-depleted T cells, or PBMCs came the material, which was cDNA or gDNA.

Germline V lookup: CDR1 SGHNT, CDR2 YYREEE (reference sequence). Losses at the gene ends were 3 bases for V and 2 bases for J; bases not matched to a gene: 5. This CDR3 is 14 amino acids long. The sequenced sample consisted of peripheral blood. V and J are TRBV5-4 and TRBJ2-7; 7 nucleotides line up with TRBD2. The sequence derives from a human donor in a cohort sampled during active COVID-19. Here the CDR3 reads CASSSPGLTYEQYF. CDR3 nucleotides: TGTGCCAGCAGCTCCCCGGGACTAACCTACGAGCAGTACTTC.